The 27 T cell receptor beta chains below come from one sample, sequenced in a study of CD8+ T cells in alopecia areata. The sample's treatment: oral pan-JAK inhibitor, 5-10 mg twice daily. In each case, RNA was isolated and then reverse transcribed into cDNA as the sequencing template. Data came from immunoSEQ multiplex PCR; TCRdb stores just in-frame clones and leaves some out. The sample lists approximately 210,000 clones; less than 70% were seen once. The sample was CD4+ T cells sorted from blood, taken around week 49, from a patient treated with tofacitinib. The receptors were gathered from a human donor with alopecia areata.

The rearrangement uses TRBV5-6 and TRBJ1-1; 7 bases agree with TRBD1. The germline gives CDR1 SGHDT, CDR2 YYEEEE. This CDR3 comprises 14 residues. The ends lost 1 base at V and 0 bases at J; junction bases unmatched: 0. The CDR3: CASSLTGVNTEAFF. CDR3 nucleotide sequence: TGTGCCAGCAGCTTGACAGGGGTGAACACTGAAGCTTTCTTT.

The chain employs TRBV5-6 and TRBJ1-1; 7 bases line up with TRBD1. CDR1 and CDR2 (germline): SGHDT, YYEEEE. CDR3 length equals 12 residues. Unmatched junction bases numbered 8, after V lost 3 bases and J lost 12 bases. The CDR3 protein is CASSWDRDNPFF. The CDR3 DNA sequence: TGTGCCAGCAGCTGGGACAGAGATAATCCTTTCTTT.

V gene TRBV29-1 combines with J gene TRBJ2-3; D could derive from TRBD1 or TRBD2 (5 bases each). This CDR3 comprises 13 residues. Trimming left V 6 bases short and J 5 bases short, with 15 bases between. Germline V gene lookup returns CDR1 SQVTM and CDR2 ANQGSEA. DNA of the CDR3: TGCAGCGTCTCGGGACGAAGAGGAGATACGCAGTATTTT. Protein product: CSVSGRRGDTQYF.

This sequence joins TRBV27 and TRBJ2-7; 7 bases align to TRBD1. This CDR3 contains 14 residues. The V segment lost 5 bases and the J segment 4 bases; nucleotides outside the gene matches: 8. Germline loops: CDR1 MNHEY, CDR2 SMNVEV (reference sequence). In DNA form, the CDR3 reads TGTGCCAGCAGTCTACGGACAGGACATTACGAGCAGTACTTC. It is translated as CASSLRTGHYEQYF.

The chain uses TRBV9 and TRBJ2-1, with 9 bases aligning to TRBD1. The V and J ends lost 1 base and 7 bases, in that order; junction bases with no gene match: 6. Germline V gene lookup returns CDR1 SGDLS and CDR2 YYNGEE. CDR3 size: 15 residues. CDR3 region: CASSVSGQGVNEQFF. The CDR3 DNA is TGTGCCAGCAGCGTATCGGGACAGGGAGTGAATGAGCAGTTCTTC.

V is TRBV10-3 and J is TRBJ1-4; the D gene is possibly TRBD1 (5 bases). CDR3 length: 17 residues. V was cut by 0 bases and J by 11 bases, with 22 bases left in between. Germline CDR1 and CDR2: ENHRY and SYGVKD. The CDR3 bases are TGTGCCATCAGTGAGTCGAGGGCGGCAGCTGATAAGGGGAAACTGTTTTTT. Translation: CAISESRAAADKGKLFF.

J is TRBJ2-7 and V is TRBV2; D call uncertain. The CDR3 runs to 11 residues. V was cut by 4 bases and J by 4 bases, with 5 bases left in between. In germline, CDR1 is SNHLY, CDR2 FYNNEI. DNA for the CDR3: TGTGCCAGCAGTGCGGGTTACGAGCAGTACTTC. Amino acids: CASSAGYEQYF.

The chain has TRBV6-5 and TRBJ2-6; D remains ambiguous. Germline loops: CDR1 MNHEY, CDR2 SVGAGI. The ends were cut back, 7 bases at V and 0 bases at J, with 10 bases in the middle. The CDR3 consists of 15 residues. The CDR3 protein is CASTKTDSGANVLTF. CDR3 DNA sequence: TGTGCCAGCACCAAAACAGACTCTGGGGCCAACGTCCTGACTTTC.

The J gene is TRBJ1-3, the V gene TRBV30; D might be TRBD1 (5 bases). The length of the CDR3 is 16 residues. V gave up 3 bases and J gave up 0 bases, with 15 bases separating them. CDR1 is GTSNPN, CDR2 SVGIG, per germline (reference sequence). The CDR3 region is CAWSRGQLSSGNTIYF. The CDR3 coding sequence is TGTGCCTGGAGCAGAGGACAACTTTCCTCTGGAAACACCATATATTTT.

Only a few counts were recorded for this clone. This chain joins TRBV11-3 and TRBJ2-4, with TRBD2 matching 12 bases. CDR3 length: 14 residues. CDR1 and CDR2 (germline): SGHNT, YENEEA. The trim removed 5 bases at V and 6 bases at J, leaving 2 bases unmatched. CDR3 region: CASSPGLAGNIQYF. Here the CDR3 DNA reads TGTGCCAGCAGCCCGGGACTAGCGGGAAACATTCAGTACTTC.

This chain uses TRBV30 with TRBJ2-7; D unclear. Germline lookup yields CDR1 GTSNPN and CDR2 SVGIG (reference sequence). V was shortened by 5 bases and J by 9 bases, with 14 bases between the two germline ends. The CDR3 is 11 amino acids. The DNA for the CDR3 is TGTGCCTGGGGCGATGACCGTGGGCAGTACTTC. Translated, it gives CAWGDDRGQYF.

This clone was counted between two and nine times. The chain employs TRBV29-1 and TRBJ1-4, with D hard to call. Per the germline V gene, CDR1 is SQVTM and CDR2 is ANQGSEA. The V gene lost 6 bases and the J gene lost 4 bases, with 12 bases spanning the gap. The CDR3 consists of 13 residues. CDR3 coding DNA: TGCAGCGTCGCTGGTCGGGTTAATGAAAAACTGTTTTTT. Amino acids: CSVAGRVNEKLFF.

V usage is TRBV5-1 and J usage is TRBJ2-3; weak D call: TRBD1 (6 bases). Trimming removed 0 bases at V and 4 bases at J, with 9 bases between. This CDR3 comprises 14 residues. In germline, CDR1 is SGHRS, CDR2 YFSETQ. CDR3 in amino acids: CASSLDRAADTQYF. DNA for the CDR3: TGCGCCAGCAGCTTGGACAGGGCCGCAGATACGCAGTATTTT.

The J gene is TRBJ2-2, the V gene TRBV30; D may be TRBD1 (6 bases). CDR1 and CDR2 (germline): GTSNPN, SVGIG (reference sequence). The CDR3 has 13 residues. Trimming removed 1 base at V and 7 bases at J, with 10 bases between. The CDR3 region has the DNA TGTGCCTGGAGTGCCACAGGGTACGGGGAGCTGTTTTTT. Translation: CAWSATGYGELFF.

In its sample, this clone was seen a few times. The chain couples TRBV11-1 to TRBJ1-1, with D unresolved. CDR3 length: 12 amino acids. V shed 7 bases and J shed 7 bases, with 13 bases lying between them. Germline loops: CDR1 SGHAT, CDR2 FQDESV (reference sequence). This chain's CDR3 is CASMRPGSEAFF. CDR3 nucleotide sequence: TGTGCCAGCATGCGGCCTGGGAGTGAAGCTTTCTTT.

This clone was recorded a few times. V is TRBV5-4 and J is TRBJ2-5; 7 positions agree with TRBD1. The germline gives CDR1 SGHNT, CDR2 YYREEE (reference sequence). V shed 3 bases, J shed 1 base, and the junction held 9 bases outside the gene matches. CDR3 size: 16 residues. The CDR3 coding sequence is TGTGCCAGCAGCTCACCGGGACAGTACTTCCAAGAGACCCAGTACTTC. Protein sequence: CASSSPGQYFQETQYF.

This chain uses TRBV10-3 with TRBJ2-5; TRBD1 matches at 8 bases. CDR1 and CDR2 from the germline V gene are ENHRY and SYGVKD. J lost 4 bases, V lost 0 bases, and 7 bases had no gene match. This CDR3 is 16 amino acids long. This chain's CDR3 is CAISESKTGVGETQYF. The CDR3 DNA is TGTGCCATCAGTGAGTCAAAGACAGGGGTCGGAGAGACCCAGTACTTC.

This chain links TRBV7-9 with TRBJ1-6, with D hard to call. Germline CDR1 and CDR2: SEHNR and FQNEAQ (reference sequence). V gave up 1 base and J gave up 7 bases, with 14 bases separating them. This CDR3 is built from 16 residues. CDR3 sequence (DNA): TGTGCCAGCAGCTTAGGTGTCGGCCAGACCAATTCACCCCTCCACTTT. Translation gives CASSLGVGQTNSPLHF.

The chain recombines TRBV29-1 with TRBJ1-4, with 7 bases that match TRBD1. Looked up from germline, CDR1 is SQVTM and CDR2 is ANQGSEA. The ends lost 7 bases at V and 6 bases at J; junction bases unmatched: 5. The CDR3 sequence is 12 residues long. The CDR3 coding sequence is TGCAGCGGGGGACAGACCTATGAAAAACTGTTTTTT. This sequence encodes CSGGQTYEKLFF.

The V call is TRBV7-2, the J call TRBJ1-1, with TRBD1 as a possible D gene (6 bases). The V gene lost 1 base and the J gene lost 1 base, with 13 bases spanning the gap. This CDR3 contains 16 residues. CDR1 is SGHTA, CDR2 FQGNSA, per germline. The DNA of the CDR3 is TGTGCCAGCAGCTTAGACTCCGGGACAAAGAACACTGAAGCTTTCTTT. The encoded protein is CASSLDSGTKNTEAFF. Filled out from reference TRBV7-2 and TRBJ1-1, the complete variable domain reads GAGVSQSPSNKVTEKGKDVELRCDPISGHTALYWYRQSLGQGLEFLIYFQGNSAPDKSGLPSDRFSAERTGGSVSTLTIQRTQQEDSAVYLCASSLDSGTKNTEAFFGQGTRLTVV.

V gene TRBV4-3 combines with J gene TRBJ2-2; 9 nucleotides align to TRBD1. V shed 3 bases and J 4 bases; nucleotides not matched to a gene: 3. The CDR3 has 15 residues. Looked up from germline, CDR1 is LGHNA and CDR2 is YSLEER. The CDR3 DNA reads TGCGCCAGCAGCCAGACGACAGGGGGCACCGGGGAGCTGTTTTTT. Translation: CASSQTTGGTGELFF.

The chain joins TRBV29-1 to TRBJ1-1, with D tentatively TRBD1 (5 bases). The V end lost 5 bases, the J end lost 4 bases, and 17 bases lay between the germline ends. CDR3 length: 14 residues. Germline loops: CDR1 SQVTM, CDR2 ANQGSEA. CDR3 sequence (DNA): TGCAGCGTTCTACCGGGCCAAACAGGCACTGAAGCTTTCTTT. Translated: CSVLPGQTGTEAFF.

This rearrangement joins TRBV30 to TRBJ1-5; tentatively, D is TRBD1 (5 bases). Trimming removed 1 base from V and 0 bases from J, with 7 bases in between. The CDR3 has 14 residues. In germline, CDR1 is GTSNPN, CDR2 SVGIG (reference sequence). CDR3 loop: CAWSAQGSNQPQHF. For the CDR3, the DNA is TGTGCCTGGAGTGCCCAGGGTAGCAATCAGCCCCAGCATTTT.

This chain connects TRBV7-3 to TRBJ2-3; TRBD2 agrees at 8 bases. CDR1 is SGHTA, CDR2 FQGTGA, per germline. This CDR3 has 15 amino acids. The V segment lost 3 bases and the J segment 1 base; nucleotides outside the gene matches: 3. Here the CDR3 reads CASSLGLGGTDTQYF. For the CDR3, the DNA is TGTGCCAGCAGCTTGGGACTAGGAGGCACAGATACGCAGTATTTT.

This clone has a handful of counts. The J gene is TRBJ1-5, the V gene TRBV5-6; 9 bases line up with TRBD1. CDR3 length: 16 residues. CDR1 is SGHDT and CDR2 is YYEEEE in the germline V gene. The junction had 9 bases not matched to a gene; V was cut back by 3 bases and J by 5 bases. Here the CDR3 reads CASSSTGGAWDQPQHF. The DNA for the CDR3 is TGTGCCAGCAGCTCCACAGGGGGCGCTTGGGATCAGCCCCAGCATTTT.

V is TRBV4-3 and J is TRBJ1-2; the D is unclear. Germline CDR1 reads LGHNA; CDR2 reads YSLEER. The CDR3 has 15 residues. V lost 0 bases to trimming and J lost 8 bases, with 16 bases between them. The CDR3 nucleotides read TGCGCCAGCAGCCAAGATTCGGGCCGGGAGCAGGGCTACACCTTC. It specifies CASSQDSGREQGYTF.

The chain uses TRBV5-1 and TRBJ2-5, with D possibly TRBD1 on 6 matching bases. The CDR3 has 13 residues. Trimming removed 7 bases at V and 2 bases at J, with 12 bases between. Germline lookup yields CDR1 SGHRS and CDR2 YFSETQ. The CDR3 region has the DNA TGCGCCAGCTCCTTGGACAGACAAGAGACCCAGTACTTC. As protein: CASSLDRQETQYF.